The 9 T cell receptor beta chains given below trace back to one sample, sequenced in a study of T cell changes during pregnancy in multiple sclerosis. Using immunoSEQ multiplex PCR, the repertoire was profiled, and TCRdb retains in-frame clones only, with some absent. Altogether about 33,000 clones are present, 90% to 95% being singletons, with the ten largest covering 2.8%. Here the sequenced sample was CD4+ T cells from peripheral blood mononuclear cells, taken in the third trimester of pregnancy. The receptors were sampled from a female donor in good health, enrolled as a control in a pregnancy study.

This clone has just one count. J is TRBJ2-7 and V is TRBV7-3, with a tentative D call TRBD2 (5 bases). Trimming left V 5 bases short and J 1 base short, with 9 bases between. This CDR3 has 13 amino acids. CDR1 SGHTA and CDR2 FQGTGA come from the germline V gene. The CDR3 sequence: CASSLGMSYEQYF. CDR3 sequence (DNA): TGTGCCAGCAGCCTCGGGATGTCCTACGAGCAGTACTTC.

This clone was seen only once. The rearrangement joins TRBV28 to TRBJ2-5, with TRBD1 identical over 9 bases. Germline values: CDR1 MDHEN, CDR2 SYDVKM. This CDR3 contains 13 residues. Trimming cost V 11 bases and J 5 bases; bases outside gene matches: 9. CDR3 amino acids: CAGAGQGLETQYF. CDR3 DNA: TGTGCCGGGGCGGGACAGGGACTGGAGACCCAGTACTTC.

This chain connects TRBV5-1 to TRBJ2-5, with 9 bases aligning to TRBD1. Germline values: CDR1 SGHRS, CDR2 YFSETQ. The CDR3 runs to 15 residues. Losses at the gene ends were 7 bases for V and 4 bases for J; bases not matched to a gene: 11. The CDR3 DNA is TGCGCCAGCGGATCCGGGACAGGGAGGGGAGAGACCCAGTACTTC. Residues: CASGSGTGRGETQYF.

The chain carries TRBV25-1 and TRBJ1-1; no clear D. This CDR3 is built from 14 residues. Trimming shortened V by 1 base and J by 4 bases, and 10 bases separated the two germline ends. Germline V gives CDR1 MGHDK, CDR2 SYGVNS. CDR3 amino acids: CASSESMGATEAFF. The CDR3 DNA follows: TGTGCCAGCAGTGAATCGATGGGCGCCACTGAAGCTTTCTTT.

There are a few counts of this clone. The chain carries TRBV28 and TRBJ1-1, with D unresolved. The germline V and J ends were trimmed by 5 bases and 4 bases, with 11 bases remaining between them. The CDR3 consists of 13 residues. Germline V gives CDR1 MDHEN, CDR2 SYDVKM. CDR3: CASSPRESTEAFF. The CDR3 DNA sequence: TGTGCCAGCAGTCCCCGGGAGAGCACTGAAGCTTTCTTT.

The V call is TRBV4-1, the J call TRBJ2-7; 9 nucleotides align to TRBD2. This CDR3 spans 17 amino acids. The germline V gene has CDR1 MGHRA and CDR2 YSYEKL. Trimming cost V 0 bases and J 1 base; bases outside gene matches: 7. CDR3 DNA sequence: TGCGCCAGCAGCCAAGATCCCAGTCTAGCGGGATCCTACGAGCAGTACTTC. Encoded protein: CASSQDPSLAGSYEQYF.

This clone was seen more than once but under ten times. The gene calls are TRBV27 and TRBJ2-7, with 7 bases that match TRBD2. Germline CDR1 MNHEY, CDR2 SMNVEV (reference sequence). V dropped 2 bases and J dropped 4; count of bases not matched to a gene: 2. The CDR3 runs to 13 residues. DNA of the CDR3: TGTGCCAGCAGTTTACAGGGAGGGTACGAGCAGTACTTC. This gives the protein CASSLQGGYEQYF.

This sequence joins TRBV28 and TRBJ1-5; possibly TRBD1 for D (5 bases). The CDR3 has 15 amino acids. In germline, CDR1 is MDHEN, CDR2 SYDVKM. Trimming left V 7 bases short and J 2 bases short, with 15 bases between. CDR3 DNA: TGTGCCAGCACTCCAGGGCGGAACGGCAATCAGCCCCAGCATTTT. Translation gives CASTPGRNGNQPQHF.

The CDR3 loop is CATGGSGGQETQYF. The DNA of the CDR3 is TGTGCCACTGGGGGGAGCGGGGGTCAAGAGACCCAGTACTTC. V and J are TRBV19 and TRBJ2-5, with 8 bases that match TRBD2. With 10 bases clipped from V and 2 bases from J, the junction kept 9 bases outside the gene matches. Germline V gene data show CDR1 as LNHDA and CDR2 as SQIVND (reference sequence). This CDR3 has 14 residues.